The clone carrying this T cell receptor (beta chain) has only a few counts. CDR1 is LNHDA, CDR2 SQIVND, per germline (reference sequence). Trimming at V came to 1 base and at J to 4 bases, leaving 2 bases not matched to a gene. The CDR3 is 15 amino acids. TCRdb's table, derived via immunoSEQ multiplex PCR, lists solely in-frame clones and lacks some. The sample gives almost 30,000 clones, 80% to 90% of which show up once; 9.9% is in the top ten. The source of the sample is a study of blood T cell repertoires in COVID-19. At the level of the study: T cells, B-cell-depleted T cells, or PBMCs provided the cDNA or gDNA that served as material.

Specimen: peripheral blood. The chain joins TRBV19 to TRBJ1-2, with 11 bases lining up with TRBD1. This receptor was obtained from a human donor in a cohort sampled during active COVID-19. The CDR3 nucleotides are TGTGCCAGTAGTATAGGGACAGGGGGCGCCTATGGCTACACCTTC. This translates into CASSIGTGGAYGYTF.